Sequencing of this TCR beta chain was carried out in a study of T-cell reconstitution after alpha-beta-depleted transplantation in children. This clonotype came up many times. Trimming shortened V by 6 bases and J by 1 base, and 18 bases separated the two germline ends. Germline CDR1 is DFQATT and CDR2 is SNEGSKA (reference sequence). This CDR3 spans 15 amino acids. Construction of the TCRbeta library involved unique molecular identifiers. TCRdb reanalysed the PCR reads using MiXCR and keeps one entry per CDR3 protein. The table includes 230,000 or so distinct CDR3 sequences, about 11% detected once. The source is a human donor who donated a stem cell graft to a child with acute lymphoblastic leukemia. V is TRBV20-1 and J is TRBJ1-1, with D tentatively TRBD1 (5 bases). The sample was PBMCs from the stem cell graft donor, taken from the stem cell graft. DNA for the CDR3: TGCAGTGCGGCCGCCCACTTTACAGGGAACACTGAAGCTTTCTTT. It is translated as CSAAAHFTGNTEAFF.